A selection of T cell receptor beta chains follows, all from one sample in a study of early T cells in non-severe SARS-CoV-2 infection. MiXCR was run by TCRdb on the 5' RACE reads, yielding one entry per CDR3 protein. The sample carries tens of thousands of distinct CDR3 sequences, about 14% recorded once. The specimen was whole blood, collected at baseline. The receptors were sampled from an adult who was a healthcare worker with PCR-confirmed SARS-CoV-2 infection or an uninfected control (not recorded which). The CDR3 runs from the conserved cysteine through the conserved F or W. Fields, in order: J gene, clone size, D gene, V gene, CDR3 DNA, CDR3 protein. The D gene is left open where the match is weak. Clone size appears in some rows only: once, few, many, or a class for an expanded clone.

J: TRBJ2-1; size: many; D: NA; V: TRBV7-6; DNA: TGTGCCAGCAGCTTAAAATTAGGGGATGAGCAGTTCTTC; CDR3: CASSLKLGDEQFF
J: TRBJ2-5; size: few; D: NA; V: TRBV15; DNA: TGTGCCACCAGCAGAGTTAGCGTTGTGGGAGAGACCCAGTACTTC; CDR3: CATSRVSVVGETQYF
J: TRBJ1-4; size: many; D: TRBD1; V: TRBV28; DNA: TGTGCCAGCAGTGGGGCCGGGACAGCTAATAATGAAAAACTGTTTTTT; CDR3: CASSGAGTANNEKLFF
J: TRBJ2-7; size: few; D: NA; V: TRBV4-1; DNA: TGCGCCAGCAGCCAAGGGACGGGAAACGAGCAGTACTTC; CDR3: CASSQGTGNEQYF
J: TRBJ2-7; size: once; D: TRBD2; V: TRBV27; DNA: TGTGCCAGCAGCCTTCTCTCTAGCGGGAGTTCCTACGAGCAGTACTTC; CDR3: CASSLLSSGSSYEQYF
J: TRBJ1-6; size: NA; D: TRBD1; V: TRBV30; DNA: TGTGCCTGGAGTTCAGGGGGCTTTGCGAATTCACCCCTCCACTTT; CDR3: CAWSSGGFANSPLHF
J: TRBJ2-3; size: NA; D: TRBD1; V: TRBV7-8; DNA: TGTGCCAGCAGCTTATCGATAGGACAGGGTCCAGATACGCAGTATTTT; CDR3: CASSLSIGQGPDTQYF
J: TRBJ1-2; size: NA; D: NA; V: TRBV28; DNA: TGTGCCAGCGCCCCTGAAGGGATCTATGGCTACACCTTC; CDR3: CASAPEGIYGYTF
J: TRBJ1-2; size: few; D: TRBD1; V: TRBV20-1; DNA: TGCAGTGCTGGCGGCCCGGAGACAGGGGTCGGCTACACCTTC; CDR3: CSAGGPETGVGYTF
J: TRBJ2-7; size: many; D: NA; V: TRBV29-1; DNA: TGCAGCGTTTGGGACTCGGCCTACGAGCAGTACTTC; CDR3: CSVWDSAYEQYF
J: TRBJ2-2; size: NA; D: TRBD1; V: TRBV29-1; DNA: TGCAGCGCCCTTGGCGTTTCAGGGGGCACCGGGGAGCTGTTTTTT; CDR3: CSALGVSGGTGELFF
J: TRBJ2-7; size: NA; D: NA; V: TRBV7-3; DNA: TGTGCCAGCAGCCCCGGGACACCCTACGAGCAGTACTTC; CDR3: CASSPGTPYEQYF
J: TRBJ2-1; size: many; D: TRBD2; V: TRBV25-1; DNA: TGTGCCAGCAGTGATCAAGCGGGAGCATCCCCCTCCTACAATGAGCAGTTCTTC; CDR3: CASSDQAGASPSYNEQFF
J: TRBJ1-4; size: few; D: TRBD1; V: TRBV7-2; DNA: TGTGCCAGCAGCTTAGGACAGGGTGAAAAACTGTTTTTT; CDR3: CASSLGQGEKLFF
J: TRBJ2-7; size: few; D: TRBD2; V: TRBV27; DNA: TGTGCCAGCAGTTTAAAGCCTAGCGGGAGGGCCCACAACGAGCAGTACTTC; CDR3: CASSLKPSGRAHNEQYF
J: TRBJ1-1; size: few; D: NA; V: TRBV7-6; DNA: TGTGCCAGCGCCGCCGACCTGGGGCGCGACACTGAAGCTTTCTTT; CDR3: CASAADLGRDTEAFF
J: TRBJ2-5; size: NA; D: NA; V: TRBV4-2; DNA: TGTGTCAGCAGGGGCTCTATATCCTTTCAAGAGGGGACCCAGTACTTC; CDR3: CVSRGSISFQEGTQYF
J: TRBJ1-4; size: NA; D: NA; V: TRBV20-1; DNA: TGCAGTGCTAGAGATACGGGGGGAAATGAAAAACTGTTTTTT; CDR3: CSARDTGGNEKLFF
J: TRBJ2-3; size: few; D: TRBD1; V: TRBV5-4; DNA: TGTGCCAGCAGCTTGTATGGGACAGGGGAAGATACGCAGTATTTT; CDR3: CASSLYGTGEDTQYF
J: TRBJ2-1; size: few; D: NA; V: TRBV9; DNA: TGTGCCAGCAGCCCCCTCGCGGGAAGGGGTGAGCAGTTCTTC; CDR3: CASSPLAGRGEQFF
J: TRBJ2-7; size: NA; D: NA; V: TRBV7-9; DNA: TGTGCCAGCAGCTCGACAGATAGTCTCCTCGAGCAGTACTTC; CDR3: CASSSTDSLLEQYF
J: TRBJ2-5; size: few; D: NA; V: TRBV7-2; DNA: TGTGCCAGCAGCTTCGCCGCAGTCCGAGAGACCCAGTACTTC; CDR3: CASSFAAVRETQYF
J: TRBJ1-5; size: many; D: NA; V: TRBV27; DNA: TGTGCCAGTCGACCACAGGGAACTCGGAGTCAGCCCCAGCATTTT; CDR3: CASRPQGTRSQPQHF
J: TRBJ2-1; size: few; D: NA; V: TRBV7-6; DNA: TGTGCCAGCAGCCCCCTGCAGGCACGTTATCTGTTCTTC; CDR3: CASSPLQARYLFF
J: TRBJ2-1; size: NA; D: NA; V: TRBV7-6; DNA: TGTGCCAGCAGCTTAACGGGAATCGGATCCTACAATGAGCAGTTCTTC; CDR3: CASSLTGIGSYNEQFF
J: TRBJ2-7; size: few; D: TRBD2; V: TRBV20-1; DNA: TGCAGTGCTCCCTTAGCGGGGTCTTTCTACGAGCAGTACTTC; CDR3: CSAPLAGSFYEQYF
J: TRBJ2-5; size: few; D: TRBD1; V: TRBV13; DNA: TGTGCCAGCAGCCGCCTGGGACAGGGTACAGAGACCCAGTACTTC; CDR3: CASSRLGQGTETQYF
J: TRBJ2-3; size: NA; D: NA; V: TRBV2; DNA: TGTGCCAGCAGTGAATGGGTCAGACCGAGCACAGATACGCAGTATTTT; CDR3: CASSEWVRPSTDTQYF
J: TRBJ2-7; size: many; D: NA; V: TRBV18; DNA: TGTGCCAGCTCACCAAACAGGGACTACGAGCAGTACTTC; CDR3: CASSPNRDYEQYF
J: TRBJ2-1; size: NA; D: TRBD2; V: TRBV3-1; DNA: TGTGCCAGCAGCCCGAGCGGGAGACGCAATGAGCAGTTCTTC; CDR3: CASSPSGRRNEQFF
J: TRBJ2-7; size: few; D: TRBD1; V: TRBV27; DNA: TGTGCCAGCAGTTTATCTCGGGACAGGGTCCGCGAGCAGTACTTC; CDR3: CASSLSRDRVREQYF
J: TRBJ2-5; size: few; D: TRBD2; V: TRBV7-3; DNA: TGTGCCAGCAGCTCCCCACTAGCGGGAGGGGGAGAGACCCAGTACTTC; CDR3: CASSSPLAGGGETQYF
J: TRBJ1-3; size: many; D: NA; V: TRBV3-1; DNA: TGTGCCAGCAGCCAAGAGGATTGGACGGGATTCTCTGGAAACACCATATATTTT; CDR3: CASSQEDWTGFSGNTIYF
J: TRBJ2-7; size: few; D: NA; V: TRBV27; DNA: TGTGCCAGCAGCCCCACAGGGATTCCCTACGAGCAGTACTTC; CDR3: CASSPTGIPYEQYF
J: TRBJ2-4; size: many; D: NA; V: TRBV10-3; DNA: TGTGCCATCAGCCCCCGCGGAGACATTCAGTACTTC; CDR3: CAISPRGDIQYF
J: TRBJ2-4; size: NA; D: NA; V: TRBV7-6; DNA: TGTGCCAGCAGCTTAGGCGGGACAGCGGGAAACATTCAGTACTTC; CDR3: CASSLGGTAGNIQYF
J: TRBJ2-5; size: NA; D: NA; V: TRBV20-1; DNA: TGCAGTGCTATAAACCGGGGGCTTCAAGAGACCCAGTACTTC; CDR3: CSAINRGLQETQYF
J: TRBJ2-2; size: few; D: TRBD1; V: TRBV9; DNA: TGTGCCAGCAGCGTAGATGGGACAGGGTACGGGGAGCTGTTTTTT; CDR3: CASSVDGTGYGELFF
J: TRBJ2-7; size: NA; D: TRBD1; V: TRBV28; DNA: TGTGCCAGCACTAAGGGACAGGGATTTCACGAGCAGTACTTC; CDR3: CASTKGQGFHEQYF
J: TRBJ2-2; size: many; D: NA; V: TRBV6-2/TRBV6-3; DNA: TGTGCCAGCAGTGGAGGGACAGCTAACACCGGGGAGCTGTTTTTT; CDR3: CASSGGTANTGELFF
J: TRBJ1-6; size: NA; D: TRBD1; V: TRBV27; DNA: TGTGCCAGCAGTACCATCGACAGGGGCTCTAGTTCACCCCTCCACTTT; CDR3: CASSTIDRGSSSPLHF
J: TRBJ1-4; size: NA; D: NA; V: TRBV29-1; DNA: TGCAGCGTCGTCGGGACGGATGAAAAACTGTTTTTT; CDR3: CSVVGTDEKLFF
J: TRBJ2-4; size: NA; D: NA; V: TRBV24-1; DNA: TGTGCCACCAGCCCCCGTGGGAAAAACATTCAGTACTTC; CDR3: CATSPRGKNIQYF
J: TRBJ2-7; size: NA; D: NA; V: TRBV6-5; DNA: TGTGCCAGCAAAGACAGGATCTCCTACGAGCAGTACTTC; CDR3: CASKDRISYEQYF
J: TRBJ2-2; size: few; D: NA; V: TRBV9; DNA: TGTGCCAGCAGCGTAGGGCCGGGGGACGGCACCGGGGAGCTGTTTTTT; CDR3: CASSVGPGDGTGELFF
J: TRBJ2-3; size: NA; D: NA; V: TRBV9; DNA: TGTGCCAGCAGCGTAGCCGGAGGGGGCAGCACAGATACGCAGTATTTT; CDR3: CASSVAGGGSTDTQYF
J: TRBJ2-5; size: few; D: TRBD1; V: TRBV29-1; DNA: TGCAGCGTTGCTGGACAGGGCATCCCGGGGACCCAGTACTTC; CDR3: CSVAGQGIPGTQYF
J: TRBJ2-3; size: few; D: TRBD2; V: TRBV6-5; DNA: TGTGCCAGCAGTTCTTTGGGACTAGAAATTGATACGCAGTATTTT; CDR3: CASSSLGLEIDTQYF
J: TRBJ2-7; size: many; D: NA; V: TRBV30; DNA: TGTGCCTCCGCTCTCAGGGGCAGTGCCCCCTACGAGCAGTACTTC; CDR3: CASALRGSAPYEQYF
J: TRBJ1-5; size: few; D: NA; V: TRBV11-2; DNA: TGTGCCAGCAGCCCGGGGGGCAATCAGCCCCAGCATTTT; CDR3: CASSPGGNQPQHF
J: TRBJ2-7; size: few; D: NA; V: TRBV7-8; DNA: TGTGCCAGCAGCTTTACCGCGCAAGCTGAGCAGTACTTC; CDR3: CASSFTAQAEQYF
J: TRBJ2-7; size: NA; D: TRBD2; V: TRBV7-2; DNA: TGTGCCAGCAAAGTGACTAGCGGCTACGAGCAGTACTTC; CDR3: CASKVTSGYEQYF
J: TRBJ2-1; size: many; D: TRBD2; V: TRBV7-8; DNA: TGTGCCAGCAGCTTCGGAGCGGGAGGGTACAATGAGCAGTTCTTC; CDR3: CASSFGAGGYNEQFF